Below, 3 T cell receptor beta chains from the same sample are listed, as sequenced in a study of identical twins. Each CDR3 protein gets one entry after TCRdb re-called the 5' RACE reads with MiXCR. Among approximately 220,000 distinct CDR3 sequences, roughly 7.5% were seen once, and the ten largest hold 1.9%. The sample was also reused in another study, on yellow fever vaccine responses in identical twins.

Sequenced: memory (CD45RO+) T cells sorted from blood. These TCRs come from a young woman in good health.

Only a few counts were recorded for this clonotype. This chain connects TRBV5-7 to TRBJ2-7; tentative D call: TRBD1 (6 bases). TRBV5-7 is filed as an ORF, its function uncertain. The CDR3 covers 14 residues. Trimming removed 2 bases from V and 1 base from J, with 10 bases in between. CDR3 nucleotides: TGTGCCAGCAGCTTTCAGGGGCCTTCCTACGAGCAGTACTTC. Translated: CASSFQGPSYEQYF.

In its sample, this clonotype was seen many times. V gene TRBV3-1 combines with J gene TRBJ1-5; D remains ambiguous. V was cut by 1 base and J by 9 bases, with 10 bases left in between. The CDR3 is 13 residues long. The germline CDR1 and CDR2 sequences are LGHDT and YNNKEL (reference sequence). CDR3 sequence: CASSQAYGRPQHF. The CDR3 nucleotides are TGTGCCAGCAGCCAAGCGTATGGAAGGCCCCAGCATTTT.

The V and J genes are TRBV5-1 and TRBJ2-3, with TRBD1 identical over 9 bases. V shed 0 bases and J 5 bases; nucleotides not matched to a gene: 13. This CDR3 has 18 amino acids. Germline V gene lookup returns CDR1 SGHRS and CDR2 YFSETQ. The CDR3 here is CASSLGRTGAPVRDTQYF. DNA for the CDR3: TGCGCCAGCAGCTTGGGGAGGACAGGGGCCCCAGTAAGAGATACGCAGTATTTT.